What follows describes a single T cell receptor beta chain. In patients chosen for sequencing, flow cytometry had shown CD8+CD57+ cell expansion. This sample was included in a study of CD8+CD57+ T cells in acquired aplastic anemia. The CDR3 has 15 amino acids. CDR1 LNHDA and CDR2 SQIVND come from the germline V gene (reference sequence). V shed 2 bases, J shed 3 bases, and the junction held 5 bases outside the gene matches. It was genomic DNA that served as the template for profiling TCR beta VDJ and CDR3. TCRdb reanalysed the reads using MiXCR and keeps one entry per CDR3 protein. In the table there are about 120,000 distinct CDR3 sequences, 58% of which are singletons.

Sequencing input: sorted CD4+, CD8+, or CD8+CD57+ T cells (not recorded which) from PBMCs. This clonotype was obtained from a human donor with aplastic anemia. This chain links TRBV19 with TRBJ2-7, with 9 bases identical to TRBD1. This CDR3 reads CASSITGQGDYEQYF. CDR3 bases: TGTGCCAGTAGTATAACGGGACAGGGCGACTACGAGCAGTACTTC.